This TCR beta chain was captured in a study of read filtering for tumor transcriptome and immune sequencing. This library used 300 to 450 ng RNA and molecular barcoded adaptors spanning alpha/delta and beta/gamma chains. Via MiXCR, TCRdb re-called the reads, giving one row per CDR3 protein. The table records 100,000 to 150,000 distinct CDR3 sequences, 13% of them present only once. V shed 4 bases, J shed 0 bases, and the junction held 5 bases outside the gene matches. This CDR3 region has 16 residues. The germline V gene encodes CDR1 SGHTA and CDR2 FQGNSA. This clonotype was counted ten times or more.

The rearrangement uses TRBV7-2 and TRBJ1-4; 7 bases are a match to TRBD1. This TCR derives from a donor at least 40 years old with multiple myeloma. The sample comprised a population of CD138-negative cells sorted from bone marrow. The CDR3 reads CASSSGQPATNEKLFF. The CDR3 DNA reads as TGTGCCAGCAGCTCGGGACAGCCTGCAACTAATGAAAAACTGTTTTTT.